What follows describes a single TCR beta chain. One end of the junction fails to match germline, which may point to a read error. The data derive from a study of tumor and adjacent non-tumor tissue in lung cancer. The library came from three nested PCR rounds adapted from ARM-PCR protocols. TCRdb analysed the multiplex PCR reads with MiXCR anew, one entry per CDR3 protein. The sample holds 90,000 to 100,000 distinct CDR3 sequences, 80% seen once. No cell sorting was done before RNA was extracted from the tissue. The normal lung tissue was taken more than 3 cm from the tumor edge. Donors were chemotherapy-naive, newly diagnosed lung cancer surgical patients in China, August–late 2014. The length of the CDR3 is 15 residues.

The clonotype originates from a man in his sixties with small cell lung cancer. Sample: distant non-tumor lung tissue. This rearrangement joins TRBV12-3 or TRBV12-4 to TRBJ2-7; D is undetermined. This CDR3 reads CASSPLGPRAYDQYF. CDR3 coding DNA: TGTGCCAGCAGTCCCTTGGGTCCCCGCGCCTACGATCAGTACTTC.